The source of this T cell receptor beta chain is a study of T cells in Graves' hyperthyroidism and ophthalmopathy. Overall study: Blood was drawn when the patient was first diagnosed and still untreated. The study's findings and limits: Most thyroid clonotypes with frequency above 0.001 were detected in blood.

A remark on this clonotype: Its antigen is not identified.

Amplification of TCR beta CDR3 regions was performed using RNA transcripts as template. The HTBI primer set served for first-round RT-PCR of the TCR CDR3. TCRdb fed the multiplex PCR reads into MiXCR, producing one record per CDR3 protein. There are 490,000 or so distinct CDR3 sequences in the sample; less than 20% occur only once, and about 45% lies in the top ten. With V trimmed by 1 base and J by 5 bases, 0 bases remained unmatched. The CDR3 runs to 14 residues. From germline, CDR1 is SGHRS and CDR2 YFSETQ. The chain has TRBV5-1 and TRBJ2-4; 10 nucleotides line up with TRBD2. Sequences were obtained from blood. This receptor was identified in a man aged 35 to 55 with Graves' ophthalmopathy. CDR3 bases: TGCGCCAGCAGCTTGAGCGGGGGGGAAAACATTCAGTACTTC. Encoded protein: CASSLSGGENIQYF.